This passage covers 20 T cell receptor beta chains from one sample sequenced in a study of Graves' ophthalmopathy and Graves' hyperthyroidism. Scientists amplified the TCR beta CDR3 regions from RNA transcripts. RT-PCR in the first round used HTBI primers; a second-round multiplex PCR followed. TCRdb recomputed calls from the multiplex PCR reads with MiXCR, one row per CDR3 protein. The sample includes approximately 210,000 distinct CDR3 sequences, 20% to 25% of them seen just once. Sequencing was done on a sample of peripheral blood. The receptors here all came from a woman between 45 and 60 years old with Graves' ophthalmopathy.

This clonotype was seen repeatedly, ten times or more. The rearrangement joins TRBV7-3 to TRBJ1-1; D may be TRBD1 (6 bases). The CDR3 extends over 15 amino acids. Per the germline V gene, CDR1 is SGHTA and CDR2 is FQGTGA. Trimming shortened V by 0 bases and J by 4 bases, and 12 bases separated the two germline ends. DNA of the CDR3: TGTGCCAGCAGCTTAACCCCACAGGGCGGCACTGAAGCTTTCTTT. It translates to CASSLTPQGGTEAFF.

This clonotype has a count of ten or more. J is TRBJ1-1 and V is TRBV20-1; D is possibly TRBD1 (6 bases). The ends were cut back, 0 bases at V and 7 bases at J, with 9 bases in the middle. CDR1 and CDR2 (germline): DFQATT, SNEGSKA (reference sequence). CDR3 length: 12 amino acids. The DNA of the CDR3 is TGCAGTGCTAGAGAAGGGGGGATTGAAGCTTTCTTT. It encodes CSAREGGIEAFF.

This clonotype was found many times. The CDR3 nucleotides read TGTGCCAGCAGTTTGTCACTAGGTGAGGGGTTCTACGAGCAGTACTTC. As protein: CASSLSLGEGFYEQYF. This rearrangement joins TRBV12-3 or TRBV12-4 to TRBJ2-7; D tentatively reads TRBD1 or TRBD2 (5 bases each). The V and J ends lost 3 bases and 3 bases respectively, with 18 bases between them. The CDR3 runs 16 residues.

The V gene is TRBV2, the J gene TRBJ2-7; TRBD2 matches 9 bases. This CDR3 spans 16 amino acids. Germline CDR1 reads SNHLY; CDR2 reads FYNNEI. Unmatched junction bases numbered 11, after V lost 5 bases and J lost 3 bases. The CDR3 loop reads CASSRPFSGRDYEQYF. The CDR3 nucleotides are TGTGCCAGCAGTCGACCCTTTAGCGGGAGAGACTACGAGCAGTACTTC.

This clonotype was recorded at least ten times. The chain carries TRBV20-1 and TRBJ2-7; D ambiguous. Germline V gene sequence: CDR1 DFQATT, CDR2 SNEGSKA (reference sequence). The CDR3 sequence is 11 residues long. Trimming stripped 3 bases from V and 3 bases from J, with 6 bases between. The CDR3 bases are TGCAGTGCTAGTAGGAACTACGAGCAGTACTTC. Amino acids: CSASRNYEQYF.

V is TRBV20-1 and J is TRBJ2-7; the D gene is possibly TRBD1 (5 bases). The V gene's germline CDR1 is DFQATT and CDR2 SNEGSKA (reference sequence). V was pared by 5 bases and J by 2 bases, with 13 bases between. The CDR3 consists of 13 residues. CDR3 DNA sequence: TGCAGTGCTCTATCGACAGTCACCTACGAGCAGTACTTC. Its protein is CSALSTVTYEQYF.

About this clonotype: With a much larger clone just one base away, this may be a read error. In this CDR3 the conserved last residue, phenylalanine or tryptophan, is missing, so a read error is likely. This chain links TRBV29-1 with TRBJ2-5; D is tentatively TRBD1 or TRBD2 (5 bases each). The CDR3 is 12 residues long. The germline V and J ends were trimmed by 3 bases and 9 bases, with 14 bases remaining between them. Germline values: CDR1 SQVTM, CDR2 ANQGSEA. Here the CDR3 DNA reads TGCAGCGTTGATGTCCCTGGGGGTCCCCAGTACTCC. It is translated as CSVDVPGGPQYS.

The J gene is TRBJ1-1, the V gene TRBV6-5, with D hard to call. Trimming shortened V by 4 bases and J by 4 bases, and 13 bases separated the two germline ends. This CDR3 spans 14 amino acids. Germline V gene lookup returns CDR1 MNHEY and CDR2 SVGAGI. Here the CDR3 reads CASSSEEGGTEAFF. The CDR3 DNA follows: TGTGCCAGCAGTTCCGAGGAGGGAGGCACTGAAGCTTTCTTT.

The chain uses TRBV12-3 or TRBV12-4 and TRBJ2-7; 9 bases line up with TRBD2. Unmatched junction bases numbered 2, after V lost 2 bases and J lost 3 bases. CDR3 size: 14 residues. The CDR3 bases are TGTGCCAGCAGTTTACTAGCGGGGCTCTACGAGCAGTACTTC. Its translation is CASSLLAGLYEQYF.

In its sample, this clonotype was seen many times. The gene calls are TRBV5-1 and TRBJ2-7, with D possibly being TRBD2 (6 bases). The CDR3 extends over 13 amino acids. V lost 5 bases and J lost 6, with 15 bases in between. CDR1 and CDR2 from the germline V gene are SGHRS and YFSETQ. In DNA, the CDR3 is TGCGCCAGCAGGCCAACGGGAGAGCGCGAGCAGTACTTC. Protein sequence: CASRPTGEREQYF.

This chain connects TRBV6-1 to TRBJ1-1; D not resolved. V shed 6 bases and J shed 0 bases, with 11 bases lying between them. Germline values: CDR1 MNHNS, CDR2 SASEGT. The CDR3 has 14 amino acids. The CDR3 DNA sequence: TGTGCCAGCAGCCGCTTGGCAGTGAACACTGAAGCTTTCTTT. Translated, it gives CASSRLAVNTEAFF.

The rearrangement uses TRBV7-2 and TRBJ2-5; possibly TRBD2 for D (7 bases). V was clipped by 1 base and J by 5 bases, with 17 bases between them. The V gene's germline CDR1 is SGHTA and CDR2 FQGNSA. The CDR3 consists of 16 residues. The CDR3 spells CASSLGGEGGSETQYF. CDR3 DNA: TGTGCCAGCAGCTTAGGGGGGGAGGGGGGATCGGAGACCCAGTACTTC.

This clonotype showed up many times. This chain uses TRBV7-2 with TRBJ2-5; TRBD1 matches at 7 bases. The CDR3 runs to 14 residues. V lost 5 bases and J lost 1; bases outside the gene matches: 4. CDR1 and CDR2 from the germline V gene are SGHTA and FQGNSA. The CDR3 sequence is CASSPSGGQETQYF. The CDR3, as DNA: TGTGCCAGCAGCCCCTCAGGGGGCCAAGAGACCCAGTACTTC.

This clonotype occurred many times. The chain uses TRBV2 and TRBJ1-2, with a tentative D call TRBD1 (5 bases). Germline V gene data show CDR1 as SNHLY and CDR2 as FYNNEI. V lost 6 bases to trimming and J lost 4 bases, with 15 bases between them. This CDR3 has 14 amino acids. The CDR3 DNA reads as TGTGCCAGCAGCCCCGACTGGGGGGTCTATGGCTACACCTTC. This sequence encodes CASSPDWGVYGYTF.

This clonotype occurred a few times. The rearrangement joins TRBV6-1 to TRBJ2-7; D might be TRBD1 (5 bases). The DNA matches TRBJ2-1 better at its end, which makes the J call doubtful. The CDR3 has 15 amino acids. Germline V CDR1 and CDR2: MNHNS, SASEGT. CDR3 sequence (DNA): TGTGCCAGCAGTAAAGAGATAGGGGAATCGGCCGAGCAGTTCTTC. Encoded protein: CASSKEIGESAEQFF.

This clonotype was seen repeatedly, ten times or more. This chain connects TRBV28 to TRBJ2-7, with a tentative D call TRBD2 (5 bases). The germline V gene has CDR1 MDHEN and CDR2 SYDVKM. Trimming removed 3 bases from V and 5 bases from J, with 11 bases in between. This CDR3 has 13 amino acids. CDR3 in DNA: TGTGCCAGCAGTTTTCGGCTAGCTGACGAGCAGTACTTC. It encodes CASSFRLADEQYF.

The chain links TRBV19 to TRBJ1-1; tentative D call: TRBD1 (5 bases). CDR3 size: 15 residues. Germline lookup yields CDR1 LNHDA and CDR2 SQIVND (reference sequence). The ends were cut back, 4 bases at V and 0 bases at J, with 12 bases in the middle. CDR3 in DNA: TGTGCCAGTAGTACCGGGACCGCTATGAACACTGAAGCTTTCTTT. Translating it yields CASSTGTAMNTEAFF.

Many counts were recorded for this clonotype. This sequence joins TRBV12-3 or TRBV12-4 and TRBJ1-2; TRBD1 matches 8 bases. Losses at the gene ends were 5 bases for V and 4 bases for J; bases not matched to a gene: 3. There are 13 residues in the CDR3. In DNA, the CDR3 is TGTGCCAGCAGTCGGGACAGGATCTATGGCTACACCTTC. Its protein product is CASSRDRIYGYTF.

This clonotype was counted ten times or more. This sequence joins TRBV30 and TRBJ1-3; D gene unclear. With 0 bases removed from V and 0 bases from J, the gap between germline ends came to 9 bases. The germline CDR1 and CDR2 sequences are GTSNPN and SVGIG (reference sequence). The CDR3 is 15 residues long. CDR3 nucleotides: TGTGCCTGGAGTGTAGGCAGAAGCTCTGGAAACACCATATATTTT. It codes for CAWSVGRSSGNTIYF.

The chain recombines TRBV6-2 or TRBV6-3 with TRBJ1-5; D uncertain. The V and J ends lost 7 bases and 5 bases respectively, with 9 bases between them. Germline V lookup: CDR1 MNHEY, CDR2 SVGEGT. The CDR3 covers 12 residues. The DNA for the CDR3 is TGTGCCAGCACCAAGGGAGATCAGCCCCAGCATTTT. Amino acid sequence: CASTKGDQPQHF.